The 8 T cell receptor beta chains given below trace back to one sample, sequenced in a study of regulatory T cells in long-lasting Graves disease. This sample's time point: persistent/refractory GD, antithyroid drugs over 5 years with positive TRAb. With RNA extracted from PBMCs as input, the TCR library was made. For TCR beta, libraries came from iRepertoire HTBI primers and Arm-PCR of CDR3 regions. Using its own MiXCR run on the multiplex PCR reads, TCRdb lists one record per CDR3 protein. Here the sample spans 300,000 to 500,000 distinct CDR3 sequences, roughly 20% being singletons. This sample comprised peripheral blood mononuclear cells (PBMCs), obtained when the disease was refractory, from a patient treated with antithyroid drugs. The origin of the receptors is a female donor with Graves disease.

This clonotype was observed many times. J is TRBJ2-7 and V is TRBV28; 8 bases are shared with TRBD2. J was trimmed by 3 bases and V by 8 bases; bases with no gene match: 3. The CDR3 extends over 12 amino acids. Germline lookup yields CDR1 MDHEN and CDR2 SYDVKM. CDR3 residues: CASHSGIYEQYF. CDR3 nucleotide sequence: TGTGCCAGCCATAGCGGGATCTACGAGCAGTACTTC.

At least ten counts were recorded for this clonotype. The chain couples TRBV12-3 or TRBV12-4 to TRBJ1-5; 11 nucleotides agree with TRBD1. Unmatched junction bases numbered 6, after V lost 5 bases and J lost 0 bases. This CDR3 contains 17 residues. Here the CDR3 reads CASSPGTGGVSNQPQHF. The CDR3 bases are TGTGCCAGCAGTCCCGGGACAGGGGGTGTTAGCAATCAGCCCCAGCATTTT.

This clonotype was seen once. This sequence joins TRBV20-1 and TRBJ2-7, with D tentatively TRBD1 or TRBD2 (6 bases each). Germline CDR1 is DFQATT and CDR2 is SNEGSKA (reference sequence). Trimming cost V 0 bases and J 4 bases, with 22 bases left between them. This CDR3 has 17 residues. The CDR3 nucleotides read TGCAGTGCTAGAGATATCTCCACAGGGACTCTAAAGTACGAGCAGTACTTC. Its translation: CSARDISTGTLKYEQYF.

The table lists this clonotype with many counts. This chain uses TRBV11-2 with TRBJ2-5, with 9 nucleotides matching TRBD2. After removal of 4 bases from V and 5 bases from J, the junction contained 5 bases not matched to a gene. The CDR3 length is 14 residues. Germline CDR1 reads SGHAT; CDR2 reads FQNNGV. The CDR3 DNA is TGTGCCAGCAGCTCCCGGACTAGCGCGGAGACCCAGTACTTC. Amino acid sequence: CASSSRTSAETQYF.

The V call is TRBV6-5, the J call TRBJ1-5; TRBD1 aligns across 7 bases. The CDR3 contains 17 residues. J was trimmed by 4 bases and V by 0 bases; bases with no gene match: 9. CDR1 and CDR2 from the germline V gene are MNHEY and SVGAGI. CDR3 in amino acids: CASSYSNLGGGNQPQHF. CDR3 coding DNA: TGTGCCAGCAGTTACTCGAATCTAGGGGGCGGGAATCAGCCCCAGCATTTT.

The sample holds many counts of this clonotype. The rearrangement uses TRBV30 and TRBJ2-7, with 8 bases aligning to TRBD2. CDR3 length: 14 residues. Germline V lookup: CDR1 GTSNPN, CDR2 SVGIG (reference sequence). V lost 4 bases to trimming and J lost 7 bases; unmatched junction nucleotides: 12. CDR3 DNA: TGTGCCTGGATCGCCCTTGGGACGGGAGGGGAGCAGTACTTC. This codes for CAWIALGTGGEQYF.

This clonotype is a singleton in its sample. A much larger clone lies one base from this, so it may be a read error. The chain uses TRBV11-2 and TRBJ2-7; D possibly corresponds to TRBD2 (5 bases). Germline CDR1 is SGHAT and CDR2 is FQNNGV. V lost 0 bases to trimming and J lost 3 bases, with 12 bases between them. The length of the CDR3 is 15 residues. CDR3 nucleotide sequence: TGTGCCAGCAGCTTAGATCCGGGAAAAGGCTACGAGCAGTACTTC. Translating it yields CASSLDPGKGYEQYF.

This clonotype was recorded a few times. The V call is TRBV27, the J call TRBJ2-7; 7 bases agree with TRBD2. The CDR3 is 15 amino acids. V lost 2 bases, J lost 6 bases, and 10 bases stayed unmatched. From germline, CDR1 is MNHEY and CDR2 SMNVEV (reference sequence). The CDR3, as DNA: TGTGCCAGCAGTTTACTGGGGGAGGGCTCGGGCGAGCAGTACTTC. This codes for CASSLLGEGSGEQYF.